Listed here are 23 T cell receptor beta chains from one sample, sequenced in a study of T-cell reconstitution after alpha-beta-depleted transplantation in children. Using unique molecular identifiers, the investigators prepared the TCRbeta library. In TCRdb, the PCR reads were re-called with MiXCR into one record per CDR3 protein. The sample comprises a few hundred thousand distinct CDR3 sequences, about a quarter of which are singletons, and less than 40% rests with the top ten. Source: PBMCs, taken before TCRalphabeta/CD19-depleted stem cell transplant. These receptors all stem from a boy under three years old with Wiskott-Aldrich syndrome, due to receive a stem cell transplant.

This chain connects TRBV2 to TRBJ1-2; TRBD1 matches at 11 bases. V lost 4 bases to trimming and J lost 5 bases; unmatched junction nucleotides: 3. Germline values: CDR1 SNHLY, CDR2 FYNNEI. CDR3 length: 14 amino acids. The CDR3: CASSGTGGGYGYTF. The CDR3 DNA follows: TGTGCCAGCAGTGGGACAGGGGGCGGGTATGGCTACACCTTC. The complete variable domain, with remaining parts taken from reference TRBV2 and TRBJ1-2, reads EPEVTQTPSHQVTQMGQEVILRCVPISNHLYFYWYRQILGQKVEFLVSFYNNEISEKSEIFDDQFSVERPDGSNFTLKIRSTKLEDSAMYFCASSGTGGGYGYTFGSGTRLTVV.

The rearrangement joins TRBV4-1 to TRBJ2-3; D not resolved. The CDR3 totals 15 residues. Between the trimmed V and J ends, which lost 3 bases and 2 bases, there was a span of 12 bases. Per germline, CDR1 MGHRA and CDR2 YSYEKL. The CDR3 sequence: CASSHTRTNTDTQYF. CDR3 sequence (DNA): TGCGCCAGCAGCCATACACGGACGAACACAGATACGCAGTATTTT.

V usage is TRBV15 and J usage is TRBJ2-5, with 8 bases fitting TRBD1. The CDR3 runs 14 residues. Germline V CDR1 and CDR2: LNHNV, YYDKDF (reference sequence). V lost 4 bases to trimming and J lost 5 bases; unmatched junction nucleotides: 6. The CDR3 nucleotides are TGTGCCACCAGCACCGGACAGGGTGGGGAGACCCAGTACTTC. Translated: CATSTGQGGETQYF.

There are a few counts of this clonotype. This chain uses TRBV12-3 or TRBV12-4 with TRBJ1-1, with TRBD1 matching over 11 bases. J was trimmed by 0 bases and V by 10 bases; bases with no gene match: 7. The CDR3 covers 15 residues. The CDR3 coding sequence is TGTGCCACCCGGGACAGGGGGACTGTGAACACTGAAGCTTTCTTT. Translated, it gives CATRDRGTVNTEAFF.

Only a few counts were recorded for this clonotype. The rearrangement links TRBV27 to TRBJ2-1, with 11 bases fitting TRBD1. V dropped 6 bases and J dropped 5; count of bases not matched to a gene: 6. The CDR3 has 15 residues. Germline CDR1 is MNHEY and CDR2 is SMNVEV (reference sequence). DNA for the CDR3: TGTGCCAGCAGCGACCGGGACAGGGGGGACAATGAGCAGTTCTTC. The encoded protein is CASSDRDRGDNEQFF.

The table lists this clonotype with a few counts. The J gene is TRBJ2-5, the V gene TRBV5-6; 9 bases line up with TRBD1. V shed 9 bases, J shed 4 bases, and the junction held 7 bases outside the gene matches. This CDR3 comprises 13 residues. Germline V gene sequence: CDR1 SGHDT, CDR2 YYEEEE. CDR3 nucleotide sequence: TGTGCCACCGGGACAGGGATAGGAGAGACCCAGTACTTC. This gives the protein CATGTGIGETQYF.

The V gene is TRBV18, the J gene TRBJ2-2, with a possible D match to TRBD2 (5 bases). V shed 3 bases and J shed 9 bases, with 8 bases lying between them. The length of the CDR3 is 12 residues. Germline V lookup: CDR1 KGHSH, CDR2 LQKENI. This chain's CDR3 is CASSPDLWELFF. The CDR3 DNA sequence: TGTGCCAGCTCACCGGACTTGTGGGAGCTGTTTTTT. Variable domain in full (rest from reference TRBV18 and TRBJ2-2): NAGVMQNPRHLVRRRGQEARLRCSPMKGHSHVYWYRQLPEEGLKFMVYLQKENIIDESGMPKERFSAEFPKEGPSILRIQQVVRGDSAAYFCASSPDLWELFFGEGSRLTVL.

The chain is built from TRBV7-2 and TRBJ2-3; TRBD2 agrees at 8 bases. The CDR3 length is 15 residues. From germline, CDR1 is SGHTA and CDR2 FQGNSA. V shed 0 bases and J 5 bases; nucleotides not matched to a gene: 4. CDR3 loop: CASSLAGLAEDTQYF. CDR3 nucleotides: TGTGCCAGCAGCTTAGCCGGACTAGCTGAAGATACGCAGTATTTT.

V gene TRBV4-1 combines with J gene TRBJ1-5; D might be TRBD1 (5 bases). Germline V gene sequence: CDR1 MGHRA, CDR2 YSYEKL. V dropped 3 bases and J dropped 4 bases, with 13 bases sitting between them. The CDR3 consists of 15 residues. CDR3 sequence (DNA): TGCGCCAGCAGCCAGCCCTGGGACGGTAATCAGCCCCAGCATTTT. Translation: CASSQPWDGNQPQHF.

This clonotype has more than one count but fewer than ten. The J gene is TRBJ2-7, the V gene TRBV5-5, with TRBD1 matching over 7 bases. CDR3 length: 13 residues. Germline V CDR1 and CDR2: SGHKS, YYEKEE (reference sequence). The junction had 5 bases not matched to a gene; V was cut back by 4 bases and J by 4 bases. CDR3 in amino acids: CASSQQGFYEQYF. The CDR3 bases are TGTGCCAGCAGCCAACAGGGGTTTTACGAGCAGTACTTC.

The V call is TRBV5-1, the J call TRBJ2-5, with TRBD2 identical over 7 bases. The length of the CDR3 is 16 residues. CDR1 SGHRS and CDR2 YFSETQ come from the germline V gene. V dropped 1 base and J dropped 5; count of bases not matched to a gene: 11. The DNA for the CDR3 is TGCGCCAGCAGCTTGTCACTAGCGTCAGTAGCGGAGACCCAGTACTTC. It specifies CASSLSLASVAETQYF.

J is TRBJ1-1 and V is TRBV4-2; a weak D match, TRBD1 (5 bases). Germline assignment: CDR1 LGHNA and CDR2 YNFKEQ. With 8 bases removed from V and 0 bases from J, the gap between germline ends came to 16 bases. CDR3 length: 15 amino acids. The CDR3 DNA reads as TGTGCCAGCTCACGGATGACAGATCTGAACACTGAAGCTTTCTTT. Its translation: CASSRMTDLNTEAFF.

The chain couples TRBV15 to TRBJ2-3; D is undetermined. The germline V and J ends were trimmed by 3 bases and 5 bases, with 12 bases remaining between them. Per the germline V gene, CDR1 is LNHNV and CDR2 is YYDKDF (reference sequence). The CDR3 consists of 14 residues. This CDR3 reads CATSRDRVRDTQYF. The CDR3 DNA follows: TGTGCCACCAGCAGGGATAGAGTCCGAGATACGCAGTATTTT.

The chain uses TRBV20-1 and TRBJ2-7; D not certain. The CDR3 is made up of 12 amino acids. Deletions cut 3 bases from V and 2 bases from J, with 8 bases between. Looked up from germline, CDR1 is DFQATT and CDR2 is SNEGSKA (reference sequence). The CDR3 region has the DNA TGCAGTGCTAGTCTGTGGACCTACGAGCAGTACTTC. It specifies CSASLWTYEQYF.

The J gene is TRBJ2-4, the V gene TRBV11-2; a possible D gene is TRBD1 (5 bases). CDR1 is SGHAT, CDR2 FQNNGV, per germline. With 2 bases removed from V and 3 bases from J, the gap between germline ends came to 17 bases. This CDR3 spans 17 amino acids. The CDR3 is CASSLKAREKGKNIQYF. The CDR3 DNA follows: TGTGCCAGCAGCTTAAAGGCCAGGGAAAAGGGCAAAAACATTCAGTACTTC.

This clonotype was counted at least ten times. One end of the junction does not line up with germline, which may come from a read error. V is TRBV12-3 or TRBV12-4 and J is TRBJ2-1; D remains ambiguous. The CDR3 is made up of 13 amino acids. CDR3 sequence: CASSLADYNEQFF. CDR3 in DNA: TGCGCCAGCAGCTTGGCAGACTACAATGAGCAGTTCTTC.

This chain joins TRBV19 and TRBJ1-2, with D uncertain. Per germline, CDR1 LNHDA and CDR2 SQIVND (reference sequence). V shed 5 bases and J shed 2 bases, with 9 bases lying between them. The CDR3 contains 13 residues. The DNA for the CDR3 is TGTGCCAGTAGTTTCAACAGCAACTATGGCTACACCTTC. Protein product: CASSFNSNYGYTF.

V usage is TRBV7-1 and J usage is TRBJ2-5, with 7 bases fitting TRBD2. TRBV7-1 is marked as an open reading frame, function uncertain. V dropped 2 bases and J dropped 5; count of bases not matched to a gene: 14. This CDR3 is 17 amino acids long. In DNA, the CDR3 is TGTGCCAGCAGCTCAACTAGCGCGGGGCACCTTAGGGAGACCCAGTACTTC. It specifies CASSSTSAGHLRETQYF.

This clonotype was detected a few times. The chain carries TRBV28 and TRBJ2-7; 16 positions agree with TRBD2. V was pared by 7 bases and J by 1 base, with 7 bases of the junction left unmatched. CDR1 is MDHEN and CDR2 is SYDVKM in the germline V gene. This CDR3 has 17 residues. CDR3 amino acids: CASISGTSGRASYEQYF. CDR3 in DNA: TGTGCCAGCATCTCCGGGACTAGCGGGAGGGCATCCTACGAGCAGTACTTC.

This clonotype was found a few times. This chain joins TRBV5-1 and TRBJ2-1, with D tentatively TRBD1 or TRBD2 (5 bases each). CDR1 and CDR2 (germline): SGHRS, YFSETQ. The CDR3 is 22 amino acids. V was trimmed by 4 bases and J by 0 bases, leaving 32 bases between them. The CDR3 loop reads CASSLQLFWGILKRPSYNEQFF. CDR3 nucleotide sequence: TGCGCCAGCAGCCTACAATTGTTCTGGGGGATCTTAAAGCGGCCCTCCTACAATGAGCAGTTCTTC.

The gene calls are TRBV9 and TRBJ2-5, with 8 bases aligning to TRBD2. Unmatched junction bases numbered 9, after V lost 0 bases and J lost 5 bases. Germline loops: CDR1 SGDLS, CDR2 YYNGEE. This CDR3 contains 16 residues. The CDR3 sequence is CASSVAASGSMETQYF. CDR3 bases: TGTGCCAGCAGCGTAGCGGCCAGCGGGAGCATGGAGACCCAGTACTTC.

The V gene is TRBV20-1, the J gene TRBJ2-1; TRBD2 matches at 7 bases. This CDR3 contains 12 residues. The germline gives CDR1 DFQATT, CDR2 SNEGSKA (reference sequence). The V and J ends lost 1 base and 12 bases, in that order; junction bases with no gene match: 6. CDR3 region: CSARGRGGGQFF. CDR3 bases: TGCAGTGCTAGAGGACGCGGGGGAGGGCAGTTCTTC.

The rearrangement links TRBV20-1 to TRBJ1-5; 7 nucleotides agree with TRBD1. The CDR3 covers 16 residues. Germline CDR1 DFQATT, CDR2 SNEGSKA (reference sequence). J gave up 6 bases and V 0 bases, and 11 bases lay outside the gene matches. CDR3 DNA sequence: TGCAGTGCTAGAGATCGGCGCAGGGGGGGGAGTCAGCCCCAGCATTTT. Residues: CSARDRRRGGSQPQHF.